The clone carrying this TCR beta chain was detected a few times. Its antigen is not identified. The CDR3 extends 3 residues past the end of the read, so its final part is completed from the germline J gene. This CDR3 has 14 amino acids. Trimming left V 2 bases short and J 4 bases short, with 8 bases between. The germline gives CDR1 SNHLY, CDR2 FYNNEI. The data were taken from a study of T cell clonality in common variable immunodeficiency. Overall study findings and caveats: In common variable immunodeficiency, TCR beta chains reportedly carried fewer deletions and N-nucleotide insertions.

Sequenced by immunoSEQ multiplex PCR; TCRdb stores in-frame clones only, minus some. The profile covers about 23,000 clones, none occurring a single time. The V and J genes are TRBV2 and TRBJ2-2; a possible D gene is TRBD1 (6 bases). Sequenced material: peripheral blood mononuclear cells. The origin of this receptor is a human donor with common variable immunodeficiency. The part of the CDR3 DNA that was read is TGTGCCAGCAGTGAATCAGGGGTCACCGGGGAG. Its protein is CASSESGVTGE. The full-length CDR3 reads as CASSESGVTGELFF.